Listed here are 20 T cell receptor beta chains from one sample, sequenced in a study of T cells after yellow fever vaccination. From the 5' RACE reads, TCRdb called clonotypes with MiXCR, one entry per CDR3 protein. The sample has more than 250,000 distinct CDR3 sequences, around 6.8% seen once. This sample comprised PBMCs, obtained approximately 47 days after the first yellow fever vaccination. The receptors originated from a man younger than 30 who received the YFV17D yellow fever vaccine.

The CDR3 loop reads CASSQRNQPQHF. DNA for the CDR3: TGCGCCAGCAGCCAACGGAATCAGCCCCAGCATTTT. V is TRBV4-1 and J is TRBJ1-5; D gene unclear. Germline-derived CDR1 and CDR2 are MGHRA and YSYEKL. V was shortened by 2 bases and J by 4 bases, with 3 bases between the two germline ends. The CDR3 has 12 amino acids.

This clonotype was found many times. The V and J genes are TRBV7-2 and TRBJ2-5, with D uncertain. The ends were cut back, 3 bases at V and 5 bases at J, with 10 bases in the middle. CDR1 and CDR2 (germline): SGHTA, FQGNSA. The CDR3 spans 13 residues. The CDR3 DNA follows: TGTGCCAGCAGCTTCAGGAATTTTGAGACCCAGTACTTC. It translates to CASSFRNFETQYF.

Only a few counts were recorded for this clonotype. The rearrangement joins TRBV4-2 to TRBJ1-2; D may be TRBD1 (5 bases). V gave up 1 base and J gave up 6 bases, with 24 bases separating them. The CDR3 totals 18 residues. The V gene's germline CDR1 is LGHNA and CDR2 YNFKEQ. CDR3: CASSQGSWRPGSMDGYTF. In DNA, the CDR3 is TGTGCCAGCAGCCAAGGTTCGTGGCGTCCAGGGTCTATGGATGGCTACACCTTC.

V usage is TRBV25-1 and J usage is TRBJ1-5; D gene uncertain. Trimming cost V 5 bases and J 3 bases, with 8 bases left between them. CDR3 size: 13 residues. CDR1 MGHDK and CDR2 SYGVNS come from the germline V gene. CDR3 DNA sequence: TGTGCCAGCAGTTGGGGTCCCAATCAGCCCCAGCATTTT. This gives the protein CASSWGPNQPQHF.

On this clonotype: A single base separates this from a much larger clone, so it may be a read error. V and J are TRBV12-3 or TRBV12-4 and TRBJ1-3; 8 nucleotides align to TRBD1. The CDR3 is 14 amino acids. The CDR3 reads CTSSFAGQGYTIYF. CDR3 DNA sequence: TGTACCAGCAGTTTCGCCGGACAGGGTTACACCATATATTTT.

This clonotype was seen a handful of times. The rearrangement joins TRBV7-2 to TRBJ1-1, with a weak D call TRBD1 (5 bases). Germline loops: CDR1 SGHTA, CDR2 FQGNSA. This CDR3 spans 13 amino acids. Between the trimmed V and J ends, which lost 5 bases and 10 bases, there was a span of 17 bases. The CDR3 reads CASSPRVTGGAFF. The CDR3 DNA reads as TGTGCCAGCAGCCCGCGGGTCACGGGGGGAGCTTTCTTT.

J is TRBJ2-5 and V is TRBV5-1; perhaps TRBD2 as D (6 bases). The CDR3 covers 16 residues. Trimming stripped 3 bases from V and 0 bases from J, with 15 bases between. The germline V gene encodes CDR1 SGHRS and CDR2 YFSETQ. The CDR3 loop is CASSSTGRQYQETQYF. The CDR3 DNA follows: TGCGCCAGCAGCTCGACCGGGAGACAGTACCAAGAGACCCAGTACTTC.

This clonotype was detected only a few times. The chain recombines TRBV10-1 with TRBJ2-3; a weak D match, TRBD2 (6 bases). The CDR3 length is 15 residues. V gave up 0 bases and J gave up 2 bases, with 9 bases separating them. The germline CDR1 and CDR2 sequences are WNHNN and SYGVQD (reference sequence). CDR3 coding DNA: TGCGCCAGCAGTGAGTCCGCGGGGATCACAGATACGCAGTATTTT. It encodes CASSESAGITDTQYF.

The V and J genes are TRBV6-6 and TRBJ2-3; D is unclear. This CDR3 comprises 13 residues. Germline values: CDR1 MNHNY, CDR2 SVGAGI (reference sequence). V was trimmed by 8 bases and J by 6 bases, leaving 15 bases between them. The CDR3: CASCLLLGDTQYF. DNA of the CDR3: TGTGCCAGCTGTCTTTTGCTAGGGGATACGCAGTATTTT.

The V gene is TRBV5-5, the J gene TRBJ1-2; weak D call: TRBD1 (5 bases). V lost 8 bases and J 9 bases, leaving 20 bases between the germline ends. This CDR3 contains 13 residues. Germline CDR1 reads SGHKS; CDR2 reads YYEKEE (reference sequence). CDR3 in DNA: TGTGCCAGGGGCCCGGGACTCCTCTACTGCTACACCTTC. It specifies CARGPGLLYCYTF.

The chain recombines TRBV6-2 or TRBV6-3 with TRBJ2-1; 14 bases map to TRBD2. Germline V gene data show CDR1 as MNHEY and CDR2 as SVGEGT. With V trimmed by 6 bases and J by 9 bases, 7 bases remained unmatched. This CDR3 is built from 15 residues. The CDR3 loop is CASSRLAGGSREQFF. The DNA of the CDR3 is TGTGCCAGCAGCCGACTAGCGGGGGGGAGTCGTGAGCAGTTCTTC.

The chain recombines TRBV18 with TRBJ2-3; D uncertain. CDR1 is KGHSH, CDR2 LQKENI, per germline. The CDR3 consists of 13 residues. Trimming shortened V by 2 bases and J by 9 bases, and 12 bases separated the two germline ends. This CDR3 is CASSPNSPSTQYF. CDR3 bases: TGTGCCAGCTCACCAAACAGCCCGTCAACGCAGTATTTT.

The DNA for the CDR3 is TGTGCCAGCAGCGAGAGGGACAGGGGGCTTTCGGAGACCCAGTACTTC. Protein sequence: CASSERDRGLSETQYF. This chain joins TRBV27 and TRBJ2-5; the match to TRBD1 covers 12 bases. The J segment lost 5 bases and the V segment lost 6 bases, leaving 10 bases of the junction unmatched. Germline CDR1 MNHEY, CDR2 SMNVEV (reference sequence). The CDR3 contains 16 residues.

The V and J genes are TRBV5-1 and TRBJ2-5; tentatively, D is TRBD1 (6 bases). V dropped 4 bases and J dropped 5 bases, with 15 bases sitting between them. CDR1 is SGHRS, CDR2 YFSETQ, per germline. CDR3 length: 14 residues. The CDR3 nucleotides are TGCGCCAGCAGCCCAACACAGGGTTTGGAGACCCAGTACTTC. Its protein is CASSPTQGLETQYF.

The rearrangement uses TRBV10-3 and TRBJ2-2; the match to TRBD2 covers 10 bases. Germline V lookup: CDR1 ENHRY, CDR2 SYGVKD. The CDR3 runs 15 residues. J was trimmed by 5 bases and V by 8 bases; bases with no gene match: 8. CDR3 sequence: CAIGASGGSTGELFF. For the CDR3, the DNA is TGTGCCATCGGGGCTAGCGGGGGTAGTACCGGGGAGCTGTTTTTT.

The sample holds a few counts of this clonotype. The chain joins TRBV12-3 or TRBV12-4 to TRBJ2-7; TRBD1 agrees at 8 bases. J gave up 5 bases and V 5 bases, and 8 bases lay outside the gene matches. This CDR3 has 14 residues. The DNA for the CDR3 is TGTGCCAGCAGTCGTCGGACAGGGTCCCACGAGCAGTACTTC. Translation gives CASSRRTGSHEQYF.

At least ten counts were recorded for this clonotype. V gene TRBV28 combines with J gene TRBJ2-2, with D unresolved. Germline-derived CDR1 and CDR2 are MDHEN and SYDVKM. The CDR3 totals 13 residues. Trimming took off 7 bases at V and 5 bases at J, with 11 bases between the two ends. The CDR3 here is CASMPPGTGELFF. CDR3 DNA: TGTGCCAGCATGCCCCCCGGTACCGGGGAGCTGTTTTTT.

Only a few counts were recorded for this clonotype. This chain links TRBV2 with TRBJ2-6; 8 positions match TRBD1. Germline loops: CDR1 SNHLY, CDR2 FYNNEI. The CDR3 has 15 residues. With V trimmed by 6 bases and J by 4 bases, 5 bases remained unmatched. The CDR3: CASSGTGGGANVLTF. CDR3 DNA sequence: TGTGCCAGCAGCGGGACAGGTGGAGGGGCCAACGTCCTGACTTTC.

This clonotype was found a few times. Here the CDR3 DNA reads TGTGCCAGCAACTGGACAGGGGGACGGGCTGAAGCTTTCTTT. Protein: CASNWTGGRAEAFF. The rearrangement joins TRBV7-9 to TRBJ1-1; TRBD1 agrees at 10 bases. The germline V gene encodes CDR1 SEHNR and CDR2 FQNEAQ (reference sequence). This CDR3 contains 14 residues. Trimming cost V 7 bases and J 6 bases; bases outside gene matches: 8. Looking up the rest from reference TRBV7-9 and TRBJ1-1 gives the full variable domain: DTGVSQNPRHKITKRGQNVTFRCDPISEHNRLYWYRQTLGQGPEFLTYFQNEAQLEKSRLLSDRFSAERPKGSFSTLEIQRTEQGDSAMYLCASNWTGGRAEAFFGQGTRLTVV.

Here the CDR3 DNA reads TGTGCCAGCAGCCCCTACGGGGGGAGCACAGATACGCAGTATTTT. This translates into CASSPYGGSTDTQYF. This chain connects TRBV7-9 to TRBJ2-3; 7 nucleotides match TRBD2. CDR1 is SEHNR and CDR2 is FQNEAQ in the germline V gene (reference sequence). The CDR3 is 15 residues long. V lost 5 bases, J lost 0 bases, and 5 bases stayed unmatched.